The clone carrying this T cell receptor (beta chain) has more than one count but fewer than ten. The antigen is unknown. This CDR3 is 11 amino acids long. Trimming removed 6 bases from V and 8 bases from J, with 7 bases in between. Germline-derived CDR1 and CDR2 are MNHEY and SMNVEV (reference sequence). Time point in this sample: newly diagnosed GD, antithyroid drugs for less than 3 months. The TCR library was made from RNA extracted from PBMCs. Libraries of TCR beta came from iRepertoire HTBI primers plus Arm-PCR of CDR3 regions. TCRdb redid the calling of the multiplex PCR reads with MiXCR, one entry per CDR3 protein. The sample carries 400,000 to 550,000 distinct CDR3 sequences, about 17% recorded once. The sample originates from a study of regulatory T cells in long-lasting Graves disease. General observations from the study: Persistent disease exhibited a predilection for TRBV28, TRBJ1-2 and TRBJ2-5.

These data also formed part of another study, on T cells in Graves' hyperthyroidism and ophthalmopathy. According to that study: First-round RT-PCR of the TCR CDR3 relied on the HTBI primer set.

The chain uses TRBV27 and TRBJ1-4; no definite D call. The sequenced sample was peripheral blood mononuclear cells (PBMCs), obtained at new diagnosis, from a patient treated with antithyroid drugs. This clonotype was sampled from a woman in her twenties or thirties with Graves disease. CDR3 nucleotides: TGTGCCAGCAGGATGGGGGAAAAACTGTTTTTT. Protein product: CASRMGEKLFF.